This T cell receptor (beta chain) comes out of a study of T cell repertoires in cytomegalovirus infection. Study as a whole: Both recently identified HLA-C-restricted and well-studied HLA-B-restricted CMV epitopes were used in the study. Both a matching HLA type and CMV infection were indicated by public TCR beta signatures. The study's findings and limits: HLA-C-restricted CMV-specific TCR beta clonotypes prevailed in the ex vivo response. The study identified carriers of CMV plus the relevant HLA from cumulative public TCR beta family frequency.

The table lists this clonotype with many counts. Its antigen is not identified. The germline gives CDR1 SGHTA, CDR2 FQGNSA. With 6 bases removed from V and 0 bases from J, the gap between germline ends came to 23 bases. This CDR3 is built from 18 residues. TCRdb redid the calling of the reads with MiXCR, one entry per CDR3 protein. The top ten clones hold 48% of a sample with 570,000 or so distinct CDR3 sequences, roughly 43% of them seen once. This sequence was found in a human donor in good health (CMV status not recorded). Some clones in this sample may be carry-over from other donors' samples. The chain recombines TRBV7-2 with TRBJ1-2; D gene unclear. The material was cultured PBMCs, obtained from culture after CMV antigen stimulation. CDR3 region: CASRSRRTPGQANYGYTF. CDR3 nucleotide sequence: TGTGCCAGCAGGTCGCGACGGACGCCCGGCCAAGCTAACTATGGCTACACCTTC.